This TCR beta chain is drawn from a study of blood T cell repertoires in COVID-19. Looking at the study overall: Both acute and convalescent COVID-19 samples were obtained from the United States, Italy and Spain. From T cells, B-cell-depleted T cells, or PBMCs came the material, which was cDNA or gDNA.

From germline, CDR1 is SGHVS and CDR2 FNYEAQ. The CDR3 covers 16 residues. J was trimmed by 5 bases and V by 5 bases; bases with no gene match: 9. As handled by the study authors: Estimation of nucleated cell counts relied on the amplification of reference gene primers. Some clones are missing from TCRdb's copy, which holds only in-frame ones; the method was immunoSEQ multiplex PCR. From that table come the V and J calls and clone size; the DNA was used to work out D and trimming. The sample gives about 360,000 clones, around nine tenths of which show up once; less than 9% is in the top ten. This clone appeared a single time. Enrolment of Seattle patients took place during active infection, and they were followed longitudinally.

The TCR originated in a woman aged 55-70 years with COVID-19, enrolled during active disease. Sequencing used peripheral blood. The chain combines TRBV7-6 with TRBJ2-5, with TRBD1 matching 12 bases. The CDR3 nucleotides read TGTGCCAGCAGCCCCCGGCCCGGGACAGGGGGCGAGACCCAGTACTTC. Amino acid sequence: CASSPRPGTGGETQYF.